The 20 T cell receptor beta chains below were found in one sample sequenced in a study of T cell responses to AZD1222 COVID-19 vaccine. Sequenced by immunoSEQ multiplex PCR; TCRdb stores in-frame clones only, minus some. This table holds about 150,000 clones, roughly 91% found once. The source was peripheral blood, collected 28 days after the second AZD1222 dose. These receptors came from an adult who received the AZD1222 COVID-19 vaccine.

The V gene is TRBV7-3, the J gene TRBJ2-1, with no clear D. V shed 2 bases and J shed 0 bases, with 8 bases lying between them. Germline CDR1 reads SGHTA; CDR2 reads FQGTGA. This CDR3 region has 15 residues. The CDR3 protein is CASSLYRSSYNEQFF. CDR3 coding DNA: TGTGCCAGCAGCTTATATCGGTCCTCCTACAATGAGCAGTTCTTC.

CDR3 DNA sequence: TGTGCCATCAGTTTCAGCAATCAGCCCCAGCATTTT. Amino acids: CAISFSNQPQHF. This chain joins TRBV10-3 and TRBJ1-5, with D unresolved. Germline lookup yields CDR1 ENHRY and CDR2 SYGVKD. V was clipped by 5 bases and J by 1 base, with 3 bases between them. CDR3 length: 12 amino acids.

The rearrangement joins TRBV5-1 to TRBJ2-7; 10 nucleotides line up with TRBD2. Per germline, CDR1 SGHRS and CDR2 YFSETQ. V gave up 0 bases and J gave up 7 bases; unmatched junction bases: 7. The CDR3 runs to 15 residues. The CDR3 loop reads CASSLAQLAGMEQYF. CDR3 bases: TGCGCCAGCAGCTTGGCCCAACTAGCGGGAATGGAGCAGTACTTC. Supplemented by reference TRBV5-1 and TRBJ2-7, the full variable domain reads KAGVTQTPRYLIKTRGQQVTLSCSPISGHRSVSWYQQTPGQGLQFLFEYFSETQRNKGNFPGRFSGRQFSNSRSEMNVSTLELGDSALYLCASSLAQLAGMEQYFGPGTRLTVT.

This chain links TRBV5-1 with TRBJ2-1; 10 positions match TRBD2. The length of the CDR3 is 14 residues. Germline-derived CDR1 and CDR2 are SGHRS and YFSETQ. With V trimmed by 2 bases and J by 7 bases, 3 bases remained unmatched. CDR3 bases: TGCGCCAGCAGCTTCACTAGCGGGGAAAATGAGCAGTTCTTC. The encoded protein is CASSFTSGENEQFF.

The gene calls are TRBV6-6 and TRBJ2-7; 7 bases are shared with TRBD1. Germline-derived CDR1 and CDR2 are MNHNY and SVGAGI (reference sequence). The CDR3 contains 15 residues. Trimming cost V 4 bases and J 4 bases; bases outside gene matches: 10. CDR3 DNA: TGTGCCAGCAGTTCACGACAGGGTAGGAGTTACGAGCAGTACTTC. Encoded protein: CASSSRQGRSYEQYF.

The chain combines TRBV27 with TRBJ1-2; perhaps TRBD1 as D (6 bases). Germline loops: CDR1 MNHEY, CDR2 SMNVEV (reference sequence). The CDR3 has 12 residues. Trimming shortened V by 5 bases and J by 10 bases, and 14 bases separated the two germline ends. The CDR3 sequence is CASSGDTSAYTF. Written as DNA, the CDR3 is TGTGCCAGCAGTGGGGACACCTCGGCCTACACCTTC.

The chain is built from TRBV2 and TRBJ1-2; D might be TRBD1 (5 bases). This CDR3 has 14 residues. CDR1 is SNHLY and CDR2 is FYNNEI in the germline V gene. The V and J ends lost 7 bases and 1 base respectively, with 13 bases between them. The CDR3 loop reads CASMYQGLNYGYTF. The CDR3, as DNA: TGTGCCAGCATGTATCAGGGTCTTAACTATGGCTACACCTTC.

In nucleotides, the CDR3 is TGTGCCAGCAATAGATGGGCAGGGGAACCCCTCCACTTT. It codes for CASNRWAGEPLHF. The chain joins TRBV6-5 to TRBJ1-6; possibly TRBD1 for D (6 bases). The germline V gene has CDR1 MNHEY and CDR2 SVGAGI. Trimming stripped 7 bases from V and 12 bases from J, with 16 bases between. The CDR3 contains 13 residues.

The V gene is TRBV6-4, the J gene TRBJ2-1, with D possibly being TRBD1 (6 bases). This CDR3 region has 15 residues. With 3 bases removed from V and 5 bases from J, the gap between germline ends came to 14 bases. Germline V lookup: CDR1 MRHNA, CDR2 SNTAGT. CDR3 nucleotides: TGTGCCAGCAGTGAGAGAGAGGACAGCAACAATGAGCAGTTCTTC. Protein product: CASSEREDSNNEQFF.

The gene calls are TRBV5-1 and TRBJ2-7; 9 bases fit TRBD1. V shed 2 bases, J shed 2 bases, and the junction held 11 bases outside the gene matches. CDR1 and CDR2 from the germline V gene are SGHRS and YFSETQ. This CDR3 region has 17 residues. CDR3 amino acids: CASSFGALRTGAYEQYF. CDR3 DNA: TGCGCCAGCAGCTTTGGTGCCTTAAGGACAGGGGCCTACGAGCAGTACTTC.

The chain has TRBV7-9 and TRBJ2-7, with TRBD2 matching 13 bases. Germline trimming cut 3 bases from V and 4 bases from J; bases unmatched to any gene: 3. The CDR3 extends over 15 amino acids. The germline CDR1 and CDR2 sequences are SEHNR and FQNEAQ (reference sequence). The CDR3: CASSFTSGGAYEQYF. DNA for the CDR3: TGTGCCAGCAGCTTCACTAGCGGGGGGGCGTACGAGCAGTACTTC. The whole variable domain, filled in from reference TRBV7-9 and TRBJ2-7, reads DTGVSQNPRHKITKRGQNVTFRCDPISEHNRLYWYRQTLGQGPEFLTYFQNEAQLEKSRLLSDRFSAERPKGSFSTLEIQRTEQGDSAMYLCASSFTSGGAYEQYFGPGTRLTVT.

The rearrangement joins TRBV10-2 to TRBJ2-1; 12 bases are a match to TRBD2. Germline trimming cut 7 bases from V and 4 bases from J; bases unmatched to any gene: 2. This CDR3 has 14 amino acids. The V gene's germline CDR1 is WSHSY and CDR2 SAAADI. In DNA form, the CDR3 reads TGCGCCAGCAATCTAGCGGGGGGGTACAATGAGCAGTTCTTC. Its protein is CASNLAGGYNEQFF.

The chain uses TRBV3-1 (or the pseudogene TRBV3-2) and TRBJ1-1, with D unclear. The germline CDR1 and CDR2 sequences are LGHDT and YNNKEL (reference sequence). V shed 5 bases and J shed 4 bases, with 11 bases lying between them. The length of the CDR3 is 13 residues. CDR3 coding DNA: TGTGCCAGCAGCTCGCGACTCTCCACTGAAGCTTTCTTT. Translating gives CASSSRLSTEAFF.

This clone was observed a few times. The rearrangement joins TRBV5-1 to TRBJ2-7; 7 bases match TRBD1. Germline V lookup: CDR1 SGHRS, CDR2 YFSETQ. The CDR3 runs to 12 residues. With V trimmed by 4 bases and J by 3 bases, 1 base remained unmatched. Here the CDR3 DNA reads TGCGCCAGCAGCAACAGGGGCTACGAGCAGTACTTC. This codes for CASSNRGYEQYF.

The genes are TRBV7-3 and TRBJ2-3, with 10 bases identical to TRBD2. This CDR3 contains 14 residues. Trimming at V came to 10 bases and at J to 3 bases, leaving 7 bases not matched to a gene. The germline CDR1 and CDR2 sequences are SGHTA and FQGTGA. CDR3 in amino acids: CATSTGLATDTQYF. The DNA for the CDR3 is TGTGCCACGTCAACGGGACTAGCGACAGATACGCAGTATTTT.

This chain uses TRBV5-6 with TRBJ1-2; D is unclear. From germline, CDR1 is SGHDT and CDR2 YYEEEE. With 5 bases removed from V and 0 bases from J, the gap between germline ends came to 8 bases. The CDR3 runs 13 residues. The DNA for the CDR3 is TGTGCCAGCAGTGACATCACTAACTATGGCTACACCTTC. Protein product: CASSDITNYGYTF.

The chain has TRBV5-1 and TRBJ2-7, with D tentatively TRBD1 or TRBD2 (6 bases each). The V end was cut by 0 bases, the J end by 2 bases, with 15 bases between. The CDR3 extends over 16 amino acids. In germline, CDR1 is SGHRS, CDR2 YFSETQ. DNA of the CDR3: TGCGCCAGCAGCTTGGAGCCTATGGGGGGCCCCTACGAGCAGTACTTC. This codes for CASSLEPMGGPYEQYF. The whole variable domain, filled in from reference TRBV5-1 and TRBJ2-7, reads KAGVTQTPRYLIKTRGQQVTLSCSPISGHRSVSWYQQTPGQGLQFLFEYFSETQRNKGNFPGRFSGRQFSNSRSEMNVSTLELGDSALYLCASSLEPMGGPYEQYFGPGTRLTVT.

In DNA form, the CDR3 reads TGTGCCAGCAGCAAAACAGGGGGCGGTCAGCCCCAGCATTTT. Translating it yields CASSKTGGGQPQHF. V and J are TRBV5-6 and TRBJ1-5; TRBD1 matches 9 bases. From germline, CDR1 is SGHDT and CDR2 YYEEEE. The CDR3 spans 14 residues. V was pared by 4 bases and J by 6 bases, with 5 bases of the junction left unmatched.

The rearrangement links TRBV24-1 to TRBJ2-1, with no clear D. The CDR3 is 16 residues long. With 5 bases removed from V and 0 bases from J, the gap between germline ends came to 13 bases. The germline CDR1 and CDR2 sequences are KGHDR and SFDVKD. CDR3 residues: CATSAAFPSSYNEQFF. The CDR3 DNA is TGTGCCACCAGTGCAGCTTTCCCGAGCTCCTACAATGAGCAGTTCTTC.

The chain has TRBV3-1 (or the pseudogene TRBV3-2) and TRBJ1-1; unclear D gene. Trimming pared 3 bases from V and 0 bases from J, leaving 5 bases between. The CDR3 contains 13 residues. Germline loops: CDR1 LGHDT, CDR2 YNNKEL (reference sequence). CDR3 sequence (DNA): TGTGCCAGCAGCCACCGGCTGAACACTGAAGCTTTCTTT. The encoded protein is CASSHRLNTEAFF.